This T cell receptor beta chain was retrieved from a study of beta chain features in type 1 diabetes. V was cut by 7 bases and J by 6 bases, with 13 bases left in between. The CDR3 spans 13 residues. CDR1 MDHEN and CDR2 SYDVKM come from the germline V gene. General study findings and limits: Among patients with Type 1 diabetes, TCRB CDR3s were moderately but significantly shorter in every one of the four CD4+ subsets.

TCRB transcripts that were expressed got sequenced, as all of the isolated RNA had been reverse transcribed. Using immunoSEQ multiplex PCR, the repertoire was profiled, and TCRdb retains in-frame clones only, with some absent. The sample includes roughly 160,000 clones, about 7.9% of them seen just once. In this sample, this clone turned up a few times. Its antigen is unknown. Specimen: central memory CD4+ T cells from blood. The sequence was obtained from a man younger than 35 with type 1 diabetes. The chain couples TRBV28 to TRBJ2-1; no clear D. The CDR3 nucleotides are TGTGCCAGCACCCAAGTGGGCAGCAATGAGCAGTTCTTC. The encoded protein is CASTQVGSNEQFF.